The 15 T cell receptor beta chains given below trace back to one sample, sequenced in a study of blood T cell repertoires in COVID-19. Assay used: immunoSEQ multiplex PCR; TCRdb lists only in-frame clones, some missing. The table shows 250,000 or so clones, with approximately 90% occurring only once. The sequenced material came from PBMCs or T cells enriched from blood (not recorded which). The receptors were gathered from a woman under 40 with acute COVID-19.

The chain employs TRBV3-1 (or the pseudogene TRBV3-2) and TRBJ2-2; D gene uncertain. The CDR3 is 16 residues long. CDR1 is LGHDT, CDR2 YNNKEL, per germline (reference sequence). V was trimmed by 1 base and J by 4 bases, leaving 13 bases between them. The CDR3 DNA sequence: TGTGCCAGCAGCCAAGGAAGCCTCGTTCCCACCGGGGAGCTGTTTTTT. As protein: CASSQGSLVPTGELFF.

The gene calls are TRBV4-3 and TRBJ1-2, with TRBD1 as a possible D gene (6 bases). Looked up from germline, CDR1 is LGHNA and CDR2 is YSLEER. CDR3 size: 14 residues. The germline V and J ends were trimmed by 3 bases and 7 bases, with 15 bases remaining between them. Written as DNA, the CDR3 is TGCGCCAGCAGCCAGGCTACAGGGTCTCGTGGCTACACCTTC. This sequence encodes CASSQATGSRGYTF.

V gene TRBV7-2 combines with J gene TRBJ2-2; 8 nucleotides match TRBD1. The V and J ends lost 0 bases and 1 base, in that order; junction bases with no gene match: 1. This CDR3 region has 16 residues. Germline V gene data show CDR1 as SGHTA and CDR2 as FQGNSA. The CDR3 sequence is CASSLAGTGNTGELFF. The CDR3 nucleotides read TGTGCCAGCAGCTTAGCAGGGACAGGGAACACCGGGGAGCTGTTTTTT.

This chain links TRBV15 with TRBJ2-5; 7 bases align to TRBD2. Germline-derived CDR1 and CDR2 are LNHNV and YYDKDF (reference sequence). V was pared by 0 bases and J by 1 base, with 5 bases of the junction left unmatched. This CDR3 is built from 16 residues. In DNA form, the CDR3 reads TGTGCCACCAGCAGAGATGTTAGCGGGCCCCAAGAGACCCAGTACTTC. Translating gives CATSRDVSGPQETQYF.

The chain recombines TRBV30 with TRBJ2-3; 9 nucleotides align to TRBD1. V gave up 2 bases and J gave up 6 bases; unmatched junction bases: 3. The CDR3 is 13 amino acids. CDR1 GTSNPN and CDR2 SVGIG come from the germline V gene (reference sequence). The CDR3 region is CAWSTGTGDTQYF. The CDR3 DNA is TGTGCCTGGAGTACCGGGACAGGGGATACGCAGTATTTT.

In this sample, this clone turned up a few times. V usage is TRBV18 and J usage is TRBJ2-7; maybe TRBD1 (6 bases). Between the trimmed V and J ends, which lost 8 bases and 2 bases, there was a span of 16 bases. The CDR3 is 14 amino acids. In germline, CDR1 is KGHSH, CDR2 LQKENI. The CDR3 reads CASTTGPTTYEQYF. CDR3 coding DNA: TGTGCCAGCACCACAGGGCCCACCACCTACGAGCAGTACTTC.

J is TRBJ2-6 and V is TRBV24-1; D unresolved. CDR3 length: 13 residues. The germline V gene has CDR1 KGHDR and CDR2 SFDVKD. Trimming took 6 bases from V and 1 from J, leaving 3 bases between them. CDR3 coding DNA: TGTGCCACCAGTTCTTCTGGGGCCAACGTCCTGACTTTC. Protein product: CATSSSGANVLTF.

This chain joins TRBV29-1 and TRBJ1-2, with 8 bases identical to TRBD1. CDR3 length equals 13 residues. The J segment lost 8 bases and the V segment lost 6 bases, leaving 11 bases of the junction unmatched. Germline CDR1 reads SQVTM; CDR2 reads ANQGSEA. Written as DNA, the CDR3 is TGCAGCGTGGCCCGGTCGACAGGGGACGGCTACACCTTC. It is translated as CSVARSTGDGYTF.

This chain links TRBV24-1 with TRBJ2-1; 7 positions match TRBD2. The CDR3 loop spans 15 amino acids. The V gene's germline CDR1 is KGHDR and CDR2 SFDVKD. V lost 7 bases and J lost 7; bases outside the gene matches: 12. In DNA form, the CDR3 reads TGTGCCACCAGCGGGGCGGGAGAGAGAGGGAATGAGCAGTTCTTC. Translation gives CATSGAGERGNEQFF.

This sequence joins TRBV18 and TRBJ1-1; weak D call: TRBD1 (5 bases). CDR3 size: 15 residues. Trimming shortened V by 3 bases and J by 7 bases, and 18 bases separated the two germline ends. From germline, CDR1 is KGHSH and CDR2 LQKENI. The CDR3 loop reads CASSPRDSELVEAFF. For the CDR3, the DNA is TGTGCCAGCTCACCCCGCGACAGCGAACTGGTTGAAGCTTTCTTT. The complete variable domain, with remaining parts taken from reference TRBV18 and TRBJ1-1, reads NAGVMQNPRHLVRRRGQEARLRCSPMKGHSHVYWYRQLPEEGLKFMVYLQKENIIDESGMPKERFSAEFPKEGPSILRIQQVVRGDSAAYFCASSPRDSELVEAFFGQGTRLTVV.

V is TRBV30 and J is TRBJ1-5; TRBD1 matches at 7 bases. The CDR3 is made up of 15 amino acids. Germline CDR1 reads GTSNPN; CDR2 reads SVGIG (reference sequence). The V gene end was trimmed by 3 bases and the J gene end by 4 bases; junction bases not matched to a gene: 9. In DNA form, the CDR3 reads TGTGCCTGGAGCGTGGGGACAGTAGTAAATCAGCCCCAGCATTTT. It yields the protein CAWSVGTVVNQPQHF.

The gene calls are TRBV7-8 and TRBJ2-7; 7 bases map to TRBD1. Unmatched junction bases numbered 6, after V lost 4 bases and J lost 6 bases. The CDR3 length is 13 residues. Germline V gene sequence: CDR1 SGHVS, CDR2 FQNEAQ. The CDR3 protein is CASSSTGNGEQYF. Here the CDR3 DNA reads TGTGCCAGCAGCTCGACAGGGAACGGCGAGCAGTACTTC.

V usage is TRBV5-1 and J usage is TRBJ2-1; 9 nucleotides agree with TRBD2. J lost 3 bases, V lost 4 bases, and 5 bases had no gene match. The V gene's germline CDR1 is SGHRS and CDR2 YFSETQ. This CDR3 has 15 residues. Here the CDR3 reads CASSLTSGVYNEQFF. The CDR3 DNA follows: TGCGCCAGCAGCCTGACTAGCGGAGTCTACAATGAGCAGTTCTTC. Complete variable domain (other parts from reference TRBV5-1 and TRBJ2-1): KAGVTQTPRYLIKTRGQQVTLSCSPISGHRSVSWYQQTPGQGLQFLFEYFSETQRNKGNFPGRFSGRQFSNSRSEMNVSTLELGDSALYLCASSLTSGVYNEQFFGPGTRLTVL.

CDR3 bases: TGTGCCACGGAGGGGGGGGCAGGGGACGACTATGGCTACACCTTC. Encoded protein: CATEGGAGDDYGYTF. This chain uses TRBV24-1 with TRBJ1-2; maybe TRBD1 (6 bases). Trimming took 10 bases from V and 3 from J, leaving 20 bases between them. Germline lookup yields CDR1 KGHDR and CDR2 SFDVKD. The CDR3 length is 15 residues.

V usage is TRBV24-1 and J usage is TRBJ2-3, with D possibly being TRBD1 (6 bases). CDR1 is KGHDR and CDR2 is SFDVKD in the germline V gene. Trimming stripped 0 bases from V and 1 base from J, with 10 bases between. The CDR3 has 16 amino acids. This CDR3 is CATSDLGQSGTDTQYF. The CDR3 DNA reads TGTGCCACCAGTGATTTGGGACAGTCTGGCACAGATACGCAGTATTTT.